This T cell receptor (beta chain) appears in the sequencing data of a study of blood T cell repertoires in COVID-19. The overall study: PBMCs, B-cell-depleted T cells, or T cells provided the cDNA or gDNA that made up the material.

The V gene's germline CDR1 is MNHNS and CDR2 SASEGT. CDR3 length: 13 residues. Trimming shortened V by 1 base and J by 2 bases, and 5 bases separated the two germline ends. Individuals aged about 18 to 89 years were recruited from roughly 23 US areas. Membership in each cohort depended on participant-reported clinical history. Sequencing used immunoSEQ multiplex PCR; TCRdb keeps in-frame clones, though not all of them. This sample carries about 400,000 clones, 80% to 90% of them seen once, and the ten largest clones take about 2.1%. Material for sequencing was PBMCs or T cells enriched from blood (not recorded which). This TCR was recovered from a man aged 35 to 55 in a cohort exposed to, infected with or recovered from COVID-19 (not recorded which). The gene calls are TRBV6-1 and TRBJ1-2; D unresolved. Written as DNA, the CDR3 is TGTGCCAGCAGTGAAGTTCAGAACTATGGCTACACCTTC. This translates into CASSEVQNYGYTF.